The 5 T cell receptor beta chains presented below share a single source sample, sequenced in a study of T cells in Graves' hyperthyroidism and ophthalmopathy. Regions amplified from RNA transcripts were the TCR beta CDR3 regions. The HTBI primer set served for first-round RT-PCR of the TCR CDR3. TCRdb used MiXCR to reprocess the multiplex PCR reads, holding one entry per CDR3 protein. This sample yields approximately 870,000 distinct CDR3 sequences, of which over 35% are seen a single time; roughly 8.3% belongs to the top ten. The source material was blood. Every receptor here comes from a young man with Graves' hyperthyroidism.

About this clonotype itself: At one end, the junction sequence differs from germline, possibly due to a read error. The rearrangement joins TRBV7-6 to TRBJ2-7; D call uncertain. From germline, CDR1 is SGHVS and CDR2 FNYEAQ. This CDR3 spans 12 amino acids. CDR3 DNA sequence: TGTGCCAGCAGCTTATCGGGTTACGGGCAGTACTTC. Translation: CASSLSGYGQYF.

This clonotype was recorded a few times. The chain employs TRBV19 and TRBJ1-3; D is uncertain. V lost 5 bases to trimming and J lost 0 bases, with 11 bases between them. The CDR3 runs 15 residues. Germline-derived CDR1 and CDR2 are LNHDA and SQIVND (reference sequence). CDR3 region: CASSPARVSGNTIYF. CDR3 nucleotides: TGTGCCAGTAGTCCCGCGAGGGTCTCTGGAAACACCATATATTTT.

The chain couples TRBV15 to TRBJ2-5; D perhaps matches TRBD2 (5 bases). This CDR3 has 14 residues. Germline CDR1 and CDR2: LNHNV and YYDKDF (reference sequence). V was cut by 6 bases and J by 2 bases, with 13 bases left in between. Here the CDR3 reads CATSVQPGQETQYF. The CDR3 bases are TGTGCCACCAGTGTCCAGCCGGGGCAAGAGACCCAGTACTTC.

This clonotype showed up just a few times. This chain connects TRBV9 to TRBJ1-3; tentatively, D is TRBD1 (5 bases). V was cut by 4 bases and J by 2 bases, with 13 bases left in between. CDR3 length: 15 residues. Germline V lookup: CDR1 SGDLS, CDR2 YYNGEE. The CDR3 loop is CASSPRRGAGNTIYF. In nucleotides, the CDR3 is TGTGCCAGCAGCCCGAGAAGAGGGGCTGGAAACACCATATATTTT.

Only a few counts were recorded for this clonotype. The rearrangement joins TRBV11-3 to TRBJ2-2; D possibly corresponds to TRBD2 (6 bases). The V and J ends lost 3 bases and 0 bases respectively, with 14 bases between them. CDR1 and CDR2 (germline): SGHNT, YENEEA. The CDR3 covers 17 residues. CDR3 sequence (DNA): TGTGCCAGCAGCTTTGGGGCCGGAGGGCCGAACACCGGGGAGCTGTTTTTT. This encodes CASSFGAGGPNTGELFF.